These 18 T cell receptor beta chains originate from one sample sequenced in a study of regulatory T cells in long-lasting Graves disease. The authors built TCR beta libraries using iRepertoire HTBI primers and Arm-PCR of CDR3 regions. TCRdb itself ran the multiplex PCR reads through MiXCR, one entry per CDR3 protein. The sample holds more than 400,000 distinct CDR3 sequences, under 20% seen once. Specified time point: newly diagnosed GD, antithyroid drugs for less than 3 months. Extracted PBMC RNA gave rise to the TCR library. In addition, the sample was reused for a study of T cells in Graves' hyperthyroidism and ophthalmopathy.

The sample in question was peripheral blood mononuclear cells (PBMCs), obtained at new diagnosis, from a patient treated with antithyroid drugs. Source of these receptors: a man between 35 and 55 years old with Graves disease.

This clonotype was picked up many times. V is TRBV7-8 and J is TRBJ2-1; 7 bases are shared with TRBD2. CDR3 length: 17 residues. Losses at the gene ends were 6 bases for V and 3 bases for J; bases not matched to a gene: 14. Germline loops: CDR1 SGHVS, CDR2 FQNEAQ. CDR3 residues: CASSFRTSGNIYNEQFF. The CDR3 region has the DNA TGTGCCAGCAGTTTTAGGACTAGTGGTAATATCTACAATGAGCAGTTCTTC.

This clonotype turned up a few times. The V gene is TRBV18, the J gene TRBJ2-2; TRBD2 aligns across 8 bases. V shed 4 bases and J 4 bases; nucleotides not matched to a gene: 8. The CDR3 totals 16 residues. CDR1 is KGHSH and CDR2 is LQKENI in the germline V gene. CDR3 bases: TGTGCCAGCTCACAACAACCGGGAGGGGCCACCGGGGAGCTGTTTTTT. Protein product: CASSQQPGGATGELFF.

At least ten counts were recorded for this clonotype. The DNA for the CDR3 is TGTGCCAGCAGCACTACAGGGTTGGTCTATGGCTACACCTTC. Amino acids: CASSTTGLVYGYTF. The genes are TRBV6-1 and TRBJ1-2; weak D call: TRBD1 (6 bases). V lost 6 bases, J lost 4 bases, and 15 bases lay in between. Germline CDR1 and CDR2: MNHNS and SASEGT. The CDR3 extends over 14 amino acids.

As regards this clonotype: A much larger clone is a single base away; this may be a read error. The chain is built from TRBV28 and TRBJ2-4, with 11 nucleotides matching TRBD2. There are 16 residues in the CDR3. Germline V CDR1 and CDR2: MDHEN, SYDVKM. CDR3 sequence reads: CASSFLAGGSKNIRYF. CDR3 nucleotide sequence: TGTGCCAGCAGTTTTCTAGCGGGAGGTTCCAAAAACATTCGGTACTTC.

Ten or more counts support this clonotype. V usage is TRBV7-2 and J usage is TRBJ2-3; tentatively, D is TRBD1 or TRBD2 (6 bases each). Germline values: CDR1 SGHTA, CDR2 FQGNSA. Trimming removed 2 bases at V and 2 bases at J, with 11 bases between. This CDR3 spans 15 amino acids. For the CDR3, the DNA is TGTGCCAGCAGCTTAAGGGGGGATTTCACAGATACGCAGTATTTT. It codes for CASSLRGDFTDTQYF.

This clonotype was seen at least ten times. The chain is built from TRBV7-2 and TRBJ2-7; D is unclear. The CDR3 loop spans 14 amino acids. CDR1 and CDR2 from the germline V gene are SGHTA and FQGNSA. V was pared by 6 bases and J by 3 bases, with 15 bases between. The CDR3 coding sequence is TGTGCCAGCAGTTACAGCTGGAATAACTACGAGCAGTACTTC. Its translation is CASSYSWNNYEQYF.

V gene TRBV5-8 combines with J gene TRBJ2-7, with TRBD2 as a possible D gene (6 bases). This CDR3 is 16 amino acids long. Trimming took 3 bases from V and 7 from J, leaving 23 bases between them. Germline V lookup: CDR1 SGHTS, CDR2 YDEGEE. In nucleotides, the CDR3 is TGTGCCAGCAGCTACCTAAAAAGCGGGTTGGACAATGAGCAGTACTTC. Amino acids: CASSYLKSGLDNEQYF.

This chain uses TRBV6-2 or TRBV6-3 with TRBJ1-5; D is uncertain. Germline values: CDR1 MNHEY, CDR2 SVGEGT. The CDR3 is made up of 14 amino acids. V was clipped by 5 bases and J by 5 bases, with 13 bases between them. CDR3 bases: TGTGCCAGCAGTGCGGTACAGAGAGATCAGCCCCAGCATTTT. Its translation is CASSAVQRDQPQHF.

This clonotype was counted at least ten times. The V call is TRBV12-5, the J call TRBJ2-1; TRBD2 might be the D (5 bases). The germline V gene has CDR1 LGHNT and CDR2 FRNRAP. CDR3 size: 15 residues. V was clipped by 5 bases and J by 7 bases, with 18 bases between them. DNA for the CDR3: TGTGCTAGTGGTCCCGCTTTCGCGGGCGCGAATGAGCAGTTCTTC. Translation gives CASGPAFAGANEQFF.

The table lists this clonotype with many counts. This chain connects TRBV11-2 to TRBJ2-7; possible D gene TRBD1, 6 bases. This CDR3 comprises 14 residues. Germline V gives CDR1 SGHAT, CDR2 FQNNGV. Trimming cost V 5 bases and J 2 bases, with 13 bases left between them. The CDR3 here is CASSPGQFTYEQYF. DNA of the CDR3: TGTGCCAGCAGCCCAGGACAGTTTACCTACGAGCAGTACTTC.

This clonotype was counted many times. This chain uses TRBV15 with TRBJ2-3; 12 positions match TRBD2. J was trimmed by 5 bases and V by 0 bases; bases with no gene match: 6. CDR1 is LNHNV and CDR2 is YYDKDF in the germline V gene (reference sequence). The CDR3 contains 17 residues. CDR3 region: CATSRDRLAGARDTQYF. The CDR3 coding sequence is TGTGCCACCAGCAGAGATCGACTAGCGGGAGCTAGAGATACGCAGTATTTT.

As for this clonotype: A far larger clone is one nucleotide away, so this likely arose from a read error. V is TRBV11-2 and J is TRBJ2-1; unclear D gene. V was shortened by 4 bases and J by 4 bases, with 5 bases between the two germline ends. Germline V gene sequence: CDR1 SGHAT, CDR2 FQNNGV. This CDR3 contains 12 residues. The CDR3 sequence is CASSCQYNEQFF. The CDR3 nucleotides are TGTGCCAGCAGCTGCCAGTACAATGAGCAGTTCTTC. Filled out from reference TRBV11-2 and TRBJ2-1, the complete variable domain reads EAGVAQSPRYKIIEKRQSVAFWCNPISGHATLYWYQQILGQGPKLLIQFQNNGVVDDSQLPKDRFSAERLKGVDSTLKIQPAKLEDSAVYLCASSCQYNEQFFGPGTRLTVL.

This clonotype was seen at least ten times. The chain recombines TRBV2 with TRBJ2-7; a possible D gene is TRBD2 (5 bases). Germline V lookup: CDR1 SNHLY, CDR2 FYNNEI. The CDR3 is 15 residues long. Deletions cut 8 bases from V and 2 bases from J, with 19 bases between. Here the CDR3 DNA reads TGTGCCAGCGTCCGCGCGGCGGGTTCAACCTACGAGCAGTACTTC. Protein product: CASVRAAGSTYEQYF.

In its sample, this clonotype was seen many times. The rearrangement links TRBV3-1 to TRBJ2-1, with 11 bases matching TRBD2. From germline, CDR1 is LGHDT and CDR2 YNNKEL (reference sequence). The CDR3 totals 14 residues. J lost 7 bases, V lost 4 bases, and 3 bases had no gene match. The CDR3 DNA reads as TGTGCCAGCAGCCTTACTAGCGGGAGTAATGAGCAGTTCTTC. It translates to CASSLTSGSNEQFF.

This clonotype was counted between two and nine times. The chain has TRBV7-8 and TRBJ2-1; tentative D call: TRBD2 (5 bases). The V and J ends lost 1 base and 7 bases respectively, with 14 bases between them. Germline V gives CDR1 SGHVS, CDR2 FQNEAQ. This CDR3 region has 15 residues. CDR3 amino acids: CASSLEVTRMNEQFF. CDR3 nucleotide sequence: TGTGCCAGCAGCTTAGAGGTTACTAGGATGAATGAGCAGTTCTTC.

At least ten counts were recorded for this clonotype. The chain uses TRBV2 and TRBJ1-1; D gene uncertain. The V end was cut by 2 bases, the J end by 4 bases, with 11 bases between. This CDR3 region has 14 residues. Per the germline V gene, CDR1 is SNHLY and CDR2 is FYNNEI. The CDR3 here is CASSEMWGATEAFF. The CDR3, as DNA: TGTGCCAGCAGTGAAATGTGGGGAGCCACTGAAGCTTTCTTT. Using reference TRBV2 and TRBJ1-1 for the parts outside the CDR3, the full variable domain is EPEVTQTPSHQVTQMGQEVILRCVPISNHLYFYWYRQILGQKVEFLVSFYNNEISEKSEIFDDQFSVERPDGSNFTLKIRSTKLEDSAMYFCASSEMWGATEAFFGQGTRLTVV.

This clonotype was recorded at least ten times. This CDR3 reads CASSEVQGQDNEQFF. The CDR3 nucleotides read TGTGCCAGCAGTGAAGTACAGGGGCAGGACAATGAGCAGTTCTTC. This chain joins TRBV6-1 and TRBJ2-1; the match to TRBD1 covers 7 bases. There are 15 residues in the CDR3. The germline gives CDR1 MNHNS, CDR2 SASEGT. V lost 1 base, J lost 5 bases, and 5 bases stayed unmatched.

Turning to this clonotype: A read error is possible here, since a much larger clone lies one base away. The J gene is TRBJ2-1, the V gene TRBV6-2 or TRBV6-3; D not resolved. This CDR3 region has 11 residues. Germline lookup yields CDR1 MNHEY and CDR2 SVGEGT. Between the trimmed V and J ends, which lost 4 bases and 11 bases, there was a span of 9 bases. The CDR3 spells CASSLDIKQFF. In nucleotides, the CDR3 is TGTGCCAGCAGTTTAGACATAAAGCAGTTCTTC.